Listed below are T cell receptor beta chains from one sample, sequenced in a study of human T cells and chemical hapten exposure. TCRdb processed the RACE reads anew with MiXCR; each CDR3 protein has one entry. The sample lists roughly 100,000 distinct CDR3 sequences, 10% to 13% seen once, with 2.5% to 4% in the top ten. This specimen was whole blood, taken in connection with sensitization to the hapten diphenylcyclopropenone (DPC). The receptors here all came from a woman in her fifties or sixties with alopecia areata. Some clones in this sample may be carry-over from other donors' samples. Each CDR3 is given with its conserved first and last residue. The order of the fields is CDR3 DNA, CDR3 protein, D gene, J gene, V gene, clone size. A D gene is named only where the DNA matches it firmly. Sizes are listed as how often the clone was seen (once, few, many) or a class if it is expanded.

cdr3_nt: TGCAGTGCCCAGAGAGATTCCCGCCCCTTCGAGCAGTACTTC
cdr3_aa: CSAQRDSRPFEQYF
d_call: NA
j_call: TRBJ2-7
v_call: TRBV20-1
clone_size: many

cdr3_nt: TGTGCCAGCAGCGTAGCTACCGGGGGCAACACTGAAGCTTTCTTT
cdr3_aa: CASSVATGGNTEAFF
d_call: NA
j_call: TRBJ1-1
v_call: TRBV9
clone_size: many

cdr3_nt: TGTGCCAGCAGCCTAGTGGGTTTGGAGCTCGGGGAGCAGTACTTC
cdr3_aa: CASSLVGLELGEQYF
d_call: NA
j_call: TRBJ2-7
v_call: TRBV11-2
clone_size: few

cdr3_nt: TGTGCCAGCAGCTCCCGGGAACGGGGCGGGGAGCTGTTTTTT
cdr3_aa: CASSSRERGGELFF
d_call: NA
j_call: TRBJ2-2
v_call: TRBV7-3
clone_size: few

cdr3_nt: TGTGCCATCAGTGAGACGCGAACTAACAGGGGCGTTTATGGCTACACCTTC
cdr3_aa: CAISETRTNRGVYGYTF
d_call: TRBD1
j_call: TRBJ1-2
v_call: TRBV10-3
clone_size: many

cdr3_nt: TGTGCCAGCAGTACTGTTGACAGCAATGAGCAGTTCTTC
cdr3_aa: CASSTVDSNEQFF
d_call: NA
j_call: TRBJ2-1
v_call: TRBV6-5
clone_size: few

cdr3_nt: TGTGCCAGCAGCGCTCTCCCGGGAACGAACACTGAAGCTTTCTTT
cdr3_aa: CASSALPGTNTEAFF
d_call: NA
j_call: TRBJ1-1
v_call: TRBV2
clone_size: few

cdr3_nt: TGTGCCAGCAGTTTAGTTGGGTACAGGAGCAATCAGCCCCAGCATTTT
cdr3_aa: CASSLVGYRSNQPQHF
d_call: NA
j_call: TRBJ1-5
v_call: TRBV12-3/TRBV12-4
clone_size: many

cdr3_nt: TGTGCCTGGAGCCGGGGCTTAAATTCACCCCTCCACTTT
cdr3_aa: CAWSRGLNSPLHF
d_call: NA
j_call: TRBJ1-6
v_call: TRBV30
clone_size: few

cdr3_nt: TGTGCCAGTGAGCCTAGCGGGGGGGCTAGAGATACGCAGTATTTT
cdr3_aa: CASEPSGGARDTQYF
d_call: TRBD2
j_call: TRBJ2-3
v_call: TRBV19
clone_size: few